These 4 T cell receptor beta chains share one sample of origin, sequenced in a study of blood T cells in healthy people across ages. A J-beta primer mix and a sample-barcoded 5' primer were used in a second PCR of roughly 7 to 12 cycles. TCRdb itself ran the 5' RACE reads through MiXCR, one entry per CDR3 protein. The top ten clones hold 10% to 15% of a sample with fewer than 900,000 distinct CDR3 sequences, roughly 40% of them seen once. Sequencing input: blood. Receptor source: a man aged 18 to 29 in good health.

The chain combines TRBV12-3 or TRBV12-4 with TRBJ2-1; 10 positions agree with TRBD2. V dropped 8 bases and J dropped 0; count of bases not matched to a gene: 7. The CDR3 consists of 16 residues. The CDR3 DNA sequence: TGTGCCAGCCGACGGGCTAGCGGGGGCTCCTACAATGAGCAGTTCTTC. Translation gives CASRRASGGSYNEQFF.

This clonotype was seen only a few times. The chain recombines TRBV2 with TRBJ2-1, with D possibly TRBD1 on 6 matching bases. This CDR3 contains 19 residues. Germline V CDR1 and CDR2: SNHLY, FYNNEI. Deletions cut 4 bases from V and 13 bases from J, with 35 bases between. The CDR3 bases are TGTGCCAGCAGTGCCCCCACAGACCCAGGGGCGATGTGGCAAGAGACCCAGTTCTTC. It translates to CASSAPTDPGAMWQETQFF.

About this clonotype: Given the absence of the conserved phenylalanine or tryptophan at the CDR3 end, a read error is likely. The chain links TRBV20-1 to TRBJ2-4, with D possibly matching TRBD2 (5 bases). CDR3 length equals 10 residues. Germline V gene lookup returns CDR1 DFQATT and CDR2 SNEGSKA (reference sequence). V lost 6 bases and J 5 bases, leaving 5 bases between the germline ends. The CDR3, as DNA: TGCAGTGCGGGAGAAAACATTCAGTACGTC. Translated, it gives CSAGENIQYV.

The CDR3 sequence: CASVNGGGNEQYF. CDR3 bases: TGTGCCAGCGTCAATGGGGGGGGAAATGAGCAGTACTTC. V gene TRBV7-2 combines with J gene TRBJ2-7, with 7 bases aligning to TRBD2. V trimming: 8 bases; J trimming: 7 bases; junction bases outside the gene matches: 11. Germline V lookup: CDR1 SGHTA, CDR2 FQGNSA. This CDR3 comprises 13 residues. Drawing the rest from reference TRBV7-2 and TRBJ2-7, the complete variable domain is GAGVSQSPSNKVTEKGKDVELRCDPISGHTALYWYRQSLGQGLEFLIYFQGNSAPDKSGLPSDRFSAERTGGSVSTLTIQRTQQEDSAVYLCASVNGGGNEQYFGPGTRLTVT.